Listed below are T cell receptor beta chains from one sample, sequenced in a study of blood T cell repertoires in COVID-19. Repertoires were generated with immunoSEQ multiplex PCR, while TCRdb's copy carries only in-frame clones and drops some. The profile shows roughly 300,000 clones, roughly 87% of them singletons. Sequences were obtained from peripheral blood. All receptors come from a human donor in a cohort sampled during active COVID-19. The CDR3 runs from the conserved cysteine through the conserved F or W. Fields, in order: clone size, V gene, CDR3 protein. Clone size is shown for a subset of rows, as once, few, many or a class of expanded clone.

-,TRBV6-2/TRBV6-3,CASSYVESSPQYF
few,TRBV5-6,CASSLSGAQDEQYF
-,TRBV28,CASRSQGYGYTF
-,TRBV24-1,CATSAGGSYNEQFF
-,TRBV18,CASSPIQGISYNEQFF
-,TRBV5-1,CASSLVLAGGSGEQFF
-,TRBV7-6,CASSPRTDSYTGELFF
-,TRBV29-1,CSNRAGGSYNEQFF
-,TRBV7-9,CASSAPAGEKLFF
-,TRBV7-2,CASSLYSGSDGYTF
-,TRBV10-2,CASGTGNPDTQYF
-,TRBV4-1,CASSLWQGRIAGVNEQFF
-,TRBV6-5,CASSYPPPVNQYF
-,TRBV15,CATPGRWEKQFF
-,TRBV3-1/TRBV3-2,CASSQERDRVVNEQFF
-,TRBV9,CASSAAQAPGGYTF
-,TRBV7-9,CASSRTGDYEQYF
-,TRBV6-5,CASSYSWSSSTDTQYF
-,TRBV24-1,CATSDNRQGGYEQYF
-,TRBV2,CASSLGTSRAVLTF
-,TRBV5-1,CASSLEGQAYEKLFF
few,TRBV5-1,CASSLALTSGLVEQYF
-,TRBV6-5,CASSFPQLQGNTEAFF
many,TRBV7-8,CASSLHRGRVQETQYF
-,TRBV24-1,CATSEGRIDTQYF
-,TRBV7-2,CASSFFPSTGGIMNTEAFF
-,TRBV13,CASSFASISTNTGELFF
-,TRBV27,CASSLRREGQQQYF
once,TRBV19,CASSIGGGNGYTF
-,TRBV18,CASSQSGINEQFF
-,TRBV14,CASSQDRKEGAEETQYF
-,TRBV29-1,CSVGGGAGFVYNEQFF
-,TRBV2,CASSRDIGANVLTF
-,TRBV14,CASSHPGYANTGELFF
-,TRBV15,CATSRRLNTEAFF
few,TRBV9,CASSVSPRQGDNTIYF
-,TRBV5-1,CASSLSGVSLNEQFF
-,TRBV6-5,CASSLGAGGNYEQYF
-,TRBV7-2,CASSLHQGFNEQFF
-,TRBV3-1/TRBV3-2,CASSAGGLYGYTF
-,TRBV7-2,CASSLAGGRVSYEQYF
-,TRBV28,CASSLAGRGYTF
-,TRBV7-9,CASSSSVDRVTEAFF
-,TRBV30,CAWSVGVMNTEAFF
-,TRBV2,CASTGRGSSYEQYF
-,TRBV12-3/TRBV12-4,CASSKQGFEQYF
once,TRBV4-2,CASSLKRDSGSYNEQFF
-,TRBV5-5,CASSLGRTLYNEQFF
once,TRBV6-2/TRBV6-3,CASSYASGSFTIEQFF
-,TRBV5-1,CASSPPGGGGTDTQYF
-,TRBV7-8,CASSFTGGTTEAFF
once,TRBV18,CASSSIHPADGYTF
-,TRBV3-1/TRBV3-2,CASSATDTQYF
few,TRBV6-5,CASSSSGASTDTQYF
-,TRBV20-1,CSASNSRNYGYTF